This T cell receptor beta chain was sequenced in a study of blood T cell repertoires in COVID-19. Across the study: Some COVID-19 samples were acute and others convalescent; all came from the United States, Italy and Spain. T cells, B-cell-depleted T cells, or PBMCs supplied cDNA or gDNA.

V trimming: 2 bases; J trimming: 6 bases; junction bases outside the gene matches: 2. Germline V gene sequence: CDR1 ENHRY, CDR2 SYGVKD. This CDR3 has 15 residues. In the original workflow: It was from reference gene primer amplification that nucleated cell counts were estimated. Libraries were prepared by immunoSEQ multiplex PCR; TCRdb keeps only in-frame clonotypes and omits some of them. The V and J calls and the clone size are those of that table, but D and trimming were determined from the DNA. This table has about 190,000 clones, roughly 80% appearing once. This clone came up a few times. Sample: peripheral blood. The origin of this receptor is a woman between 45 and 60 years old with acute or convalescent COVID-19. J is TRBJ1-6 and V is TRBV10-3, with 9 positions matching TRBD1. CDR3 bases: TGTGCCATCAGTGAGGGACAGGGGAGTAATTCACCCCTCCACTTT. Translated: CAISEGQGSNSPLHF.